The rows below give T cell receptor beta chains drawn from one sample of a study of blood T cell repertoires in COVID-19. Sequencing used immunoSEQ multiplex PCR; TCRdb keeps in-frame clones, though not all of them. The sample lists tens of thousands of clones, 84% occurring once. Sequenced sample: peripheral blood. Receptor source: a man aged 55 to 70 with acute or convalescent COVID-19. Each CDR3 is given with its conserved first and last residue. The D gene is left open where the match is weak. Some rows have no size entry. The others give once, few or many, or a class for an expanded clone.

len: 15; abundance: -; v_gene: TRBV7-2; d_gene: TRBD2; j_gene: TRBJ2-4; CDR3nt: TGTGCCCGCCTTTGCGGACTAGCGGGGGGGCGGACTGGGTACTTC; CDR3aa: CARLCGLAGGRTGYF
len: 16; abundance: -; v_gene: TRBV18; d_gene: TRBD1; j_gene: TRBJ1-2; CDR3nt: TGTGCCAGCTCACCAAGACAGGGAAGGTTGAACTATGGCTACACCTTC; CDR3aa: CASSPRQGRLNYGYTF
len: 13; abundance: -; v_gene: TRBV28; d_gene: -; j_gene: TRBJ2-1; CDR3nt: TGTGCCAGCAGCCTACTAGTTAGGAATGAGCAGTTCTTC; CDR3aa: CASSLLVRNEQFF
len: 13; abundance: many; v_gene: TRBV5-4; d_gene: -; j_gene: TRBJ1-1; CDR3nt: TGTGCCAGCAGCCCAGGGTCGAACACTGAAGCTTTCTTT; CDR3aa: CASSPGSNTEAFF
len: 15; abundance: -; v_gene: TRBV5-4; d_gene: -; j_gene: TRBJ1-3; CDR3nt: TGTGCCAGCAGCTCAAGACAGAACTCTGGAAACACCATATATTTT; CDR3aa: CASSSRQNSGNTIYF
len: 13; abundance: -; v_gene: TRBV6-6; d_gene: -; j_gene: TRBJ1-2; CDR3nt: TGTGCCAGCAGTTACTCCACGGGGGGAGATCTCACCTTC; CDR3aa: CASSYSTGGDLTF
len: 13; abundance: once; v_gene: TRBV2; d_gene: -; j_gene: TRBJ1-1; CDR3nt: TGTGCCCGCAGGGCAGGGTTGAACACTGAAGCTTTCTTT; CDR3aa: CARRAGLNTEAFF
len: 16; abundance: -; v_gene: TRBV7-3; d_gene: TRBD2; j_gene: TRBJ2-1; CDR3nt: TGTGCCAGCAGCAAGACCGGGACTACACTATACAATGAGCAGTTCTTC; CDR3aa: CASSKTGTTLYNEQFF
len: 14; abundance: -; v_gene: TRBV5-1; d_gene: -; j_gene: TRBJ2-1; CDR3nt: TGCGCCAGCCGGGTAGGGGGGGCGTCATATGAGCAGTTCTTC; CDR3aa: CASRVGGASYEQFF
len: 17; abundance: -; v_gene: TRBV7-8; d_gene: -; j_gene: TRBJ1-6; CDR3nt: TGTGCCAGCAGTTCAGGCGGGGGCGCCTTCTATAATTCACCCCTCCACTTT; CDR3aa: CASSSGGGAFYNSPLHF
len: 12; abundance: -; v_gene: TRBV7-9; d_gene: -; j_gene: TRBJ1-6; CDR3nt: TGTGCCAGCAGCTTAGTCGGTTCACCCCTCCACTTT; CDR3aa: CASSLVGSPLHF
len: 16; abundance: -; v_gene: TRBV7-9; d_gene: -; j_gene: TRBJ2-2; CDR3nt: TGTGCCAGCAGCTTAGATTACAGCTCTAACACCGGGGAGCTGTTTTTT; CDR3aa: CASSLDYSSNTGELFF
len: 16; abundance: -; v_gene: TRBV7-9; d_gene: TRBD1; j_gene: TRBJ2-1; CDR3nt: TGTGCCAGCAGCCCTGGGACAGGAGCCCGAATAAATGAGCAGTTCTTC; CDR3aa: CASSPGTGARINEQFF
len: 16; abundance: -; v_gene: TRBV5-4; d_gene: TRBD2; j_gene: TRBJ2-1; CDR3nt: TGTGCCAGCAGCTCCATCGGGGTAGCGGGCCGCAATGAGCAGTTCTTC; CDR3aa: CASSSIGVAGRNEQFF
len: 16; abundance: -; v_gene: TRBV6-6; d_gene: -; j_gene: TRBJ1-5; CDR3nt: TGTGCCAGCAGTCGGGCAGGGTGGGATAGCAATCAGCCCCAGCATTTT; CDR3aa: CASSRAGWDSNQPQHF
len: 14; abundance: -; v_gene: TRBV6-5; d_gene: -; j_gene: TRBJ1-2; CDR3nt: TGTGCCAGCAGGGCTCATAGGGAGGACTATGGCTACACCTTC; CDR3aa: CASRAHREDYGYTF
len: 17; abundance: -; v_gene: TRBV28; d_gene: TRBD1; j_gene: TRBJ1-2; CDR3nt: TGTGCCAGCAGTTTCTATGGCCCCATTAGACAGGGAAACGGCTACACCTTC; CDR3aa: CASSFYGPIRQGNGYTF
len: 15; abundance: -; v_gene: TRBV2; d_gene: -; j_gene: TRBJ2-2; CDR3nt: TGTGCCAGCAGTGAACCGGGTCGCAACACCGGGGAGCTGTTTTTT; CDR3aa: CASSEPGRNTGELFF
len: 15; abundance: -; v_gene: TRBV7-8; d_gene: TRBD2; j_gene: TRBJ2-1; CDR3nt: TGTGCCAGCAGCGCGGTCGGGACTAGCGTCAATGAGCAGTTCTTC; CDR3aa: CASSAVGTSVNEQFF
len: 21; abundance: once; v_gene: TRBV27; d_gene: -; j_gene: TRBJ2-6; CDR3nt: TGTGCCAGCAGTTTAAGGGGTCTTGGGTTTTTAAGGGTCTCTGGGGCCAACGTCCTGACTTTC; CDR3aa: CASSLRGLGFLRVSGANVLTF